The next 16 T cell receptor beta chains were all read from a single sample in a study of cytomegalovirus exposure and HLA in healthy donors. The PCR contained 60 Vbeta and 13 Jbeta primers. Assay: immunoSEQ multiplex PCR; the TCRdb copy retains only in-frame clones and omits some. The sample lists approximately 150,000 clones, roughly 80% occurring once. Sequenced sample: PBMCs. These receptor sequences come from a woman in her 30s in good health and CMV-seronegative.

V gene TRBV27 combines with J gene TRBJ2-7; 9 positions agree with TRBD1. CDR1 MNHEY and CDR2 SMNVEV come from the germline V gene (reference sequence). The CDR3 sequence is 15 residues long. Trimming at V came to 2 bases and at J to 0 bases, leaving 2 bases not matched to a gene. CDR3: CASSLKGQGSYEQYF. In nucleotides, the CDR3 is TGTGCCAGCAGTTTAAAGGGACAGGGCTCCTACGAGCAGTACTTC.

This clone was seen once. V usage is TRBV11-2 and J usage is TRBJ2-5; 9 bases agree with TRBD1. Germline V gene sequence: CDR1 SGHAT, CDR2 FQNNGV. Unmatched junction bases numbered 7, after V lost 4 bases and J lost 7 bases. This CDR3 is built from 14 residues. The CDR3 loop is CASSSDRGSGTQYF. In DNA form, the CDR3 reads TGTGCCAGCAGCTCGGACAGGGGCAGCGGGACCCAGTACTTC.

The V and J genes are TRBV19 and TRBJ2-7, with D possibly being TRBD2 (8 bases). The CDR3 spans 14 residues. CDR1 and CDR2 (germline): LNHDA, SQIVND (reference sequence). The V gene lost 5 bases and the J gene lost 2 bases, with 13 bases spanning the gap. CDR3 bases: TGTGCCAGTAGTGGCGGGGGGACAGCCTACGAGCAGTACTTC. It specifies CASSGGGTAYEQYF.

As regards this clone: Other DNA sequences in the same sample also yield this CDR3. The chain recombines TRBV6-5 with TRBJ2-3; tentative D call: TRBD2 (5 bases). V gave up 6 bases and J gave up 0 bases, with 10 bases separating them. CDR3 size: 14 residues. Germline CDR1 reads MNHEY; CDR2 reads SVGAGI. The CDR3 region has the DNA TGTGCCAGCAGCCGGGGAAGGAGCACAGATACGCAGTATTTT. Translating gives CASSRGRSTDTQYF.

The chain uses TRBV4-1 and TRBJ2-1; D is perhaps TRBD1 (6 bases). Trimming removed 0 bases from V and 0 bases from J, with 9 bases in between. Germline assignment: CDR1 MGHRA and CDR2 YSYEKL. This CDR3 region has 16 residues. CDR3 nucleotide sequence: TGCGCCAGCAGCCAAGAGGGCAGGGGCTCCTACAATGAGCAGTTCTTC. Its protein is CASSQEGRGSYNEQFF.

This sequence joins TRBV11-2 and TRBJ1-6, with D perhaps TRBD1 (6 bases). V gave up 5 bases and J gave up 7 bases, with 24 bases separating them. Germline V gives CDR1 SGHAT, CDR2 FQNNGV. The CDR3 runs to 18 residues. CDR3 loop: CASSPQIKGGIWNSPLHF. CDR3 coding DNA: TGTGCCAGCAGCCCCCAAATCAAGGGGGGGATTTGGAATTCACCCCTCCACTTT. The full variable domain, its missing parts supplied by reference TRBV11-2 and TRBJ1-6, is EAGVAQSPRYKIIEKRQSVAFWCNPISGHATLYWYQQILGQGPKLLIQFQNNGVVDDSQLPKDRFSAERLKGVDSTLKIQPAKLEDSAVYLCASSPQIKGGIWNSPLHFGNGTRLTVT.

The rearrangement uses TRBV27 and TRBJ2-3, with D possibly matching TRBD2 (7 bases). The V gene lost 6 bases and the J gene lost 5 bases, with 18 bases spanning the gap. This CDR3 spans 15 amino acids. Germline CDR1 is MNHEY and CDR2 is SMNVEV (reference sequence). DNA of the CDR3: TGTGCCAGCAGAATAGGGGGAGGGCCTGTAGATACGCAGTATTTT. Translation gives CASRIGGGPVDTQYF.

V usage is TRBV18 and J usage is TRBJ2-5, with 11 bases aligning to TRBD2. The CDR3 runs to 15 residues. CDR1 and CDR2 from the germline V gene are KGHSH and LQKENI. J gave up 4 bases and V 5 bases, and 6 bases lay outside the gene matches. The CDR3 sequence is CASSSSGGAGETQYF. The CDR3 nucleotides are TGTGCCAGCTCAAGTAGCGGGGGGGCCGGAGAGACCCAGTACTTC.

The V call is TRBV4-1, the J call TRBJ1-6; 8 bases are shared with TRBD1. This CDR3 has 17 residues. The V and J ends lost 2 bases and 4 bases, in that order; junction bases with no gene match: 7. From germline, CDR1 is MGHRA and CDR2 YSYEKL. CDR3 amino acids: CASSQPLTGVYNSPLHF. CDR3 sequence (DNA): TGCGCCAGCAGCCAACCGCTGACAGGGGTATATAATTCACCCCTCCACTTT.

CDR3 DNA sequence: TGTGCCAGCAGTTACGACTGGAGCACAGATACGCAGTATTTT. This codes for CASSYDWSTDTQYF. J is TRBJ2-3 and V is TRBV6-5; no clear D gene. Looked up from germline, CDR1 is MNHEY and CDR2 is SVGAGI. The CDR3 totals 14 residues. V was cut by 2 bases and J by 0 bases, with 6 bases left in between.

The J gene is TRBJ2-3, the V gene TRBV10-3, with TRBD2 matching 7 bases. V was pared by 6 bases and J by 0 bases, with 6 bases of the junction left unmatched. Looked up from germline, CDR1 is ENHRY and CDR2 is SYGVKD. The CDR3 spans 15 residues. The CDR3 protein is CAIREKRGSTDTQYF. Here the CDR3 DNA reads TGTGCCATCAGGGAAAAGCGGGGTAGCACAGATACGCAGTATTTT.

This clone has just a few counts. This chain uses TRBV5-1 with TRBJ2-3; 14 bases are a match to TRBD2. The V segment lost 4 bases and the J segment 4 bases; nucleotides outside the gene matches: 5. CDR1 is SGHRS, CDR2 YFSETQ, per germline. The length of the CDR3 is 16 residues. The CDR3, as DNA: TGCGCCAGCAGCCCTAGACTAGCGGGAGGGCCAGATACGCAGTATTTT. This encodes CASSPRLAGGPDTQYF.

The chain employs TRBV6-1 and TRBJ1-1; D is ambiguous. The CDR3 totals 15 residues. Germline CDR1 MNHNS, CDR2 SASEGT. V dropped 3 bases and J dropped 4 bases, with 15 bases sitting between them. CDR3 in amino acids: CASSDIWVGGTEAFF. Written as DNA, the CDR3 is TGTGCCAGCAGTGACATCTGGGTTGGAGGCACTGAAGCTTTCTTT.

The chain joins TRBV11-2 to TRBJ2-5; no firm D call. The CDR3 length is 12 residues. CDR1 SGHAT and CDR2 FQNNGV come from the germline V gene. Trimming left V 4 bases short and J 1 base short, with 4 bases between. The CDR3 region is CASSSGQETQYF. DNA of the CDR3: TGTGCCAGCAGCTCAGGCCAAGAGACCCAGTACTTC.

The gene calls are TRBV6-1 and TRBJ1-5; D remains unclear. This CDR3 comprises 14 residues. Germline V gene data show CDR1 as MNHNS and CDR2 as SASEGT. Trimming removed 6 bases from V and 5 bases from J, with 14 bases in between. CDR3 residues: CASSPGGTYQPQHF. In DNA form, the CDR3 reads TGTGCCAGCAGCCCCGGAGGTACCTATCAGCCCCAGCATTTT.

This clone has a handful of counts. The chain recombines TRBV7-9 with TRBJ2-1, with TRBD2 as a possible D gene (6 bases). The CDR3 spans 14 residues. V shed 1 base and J shed 6 bases, with 10 bases lying between them. CDR1 is SEHNR, CDR2 FQNEAQ, per germline (reference sequence). This chain's CDR3 is CASSLGAGFNEQFF. The CDR3, as DNA: TGTGCCAGCAGCTTAGGGGCGGGATTCAATGAGCAGTTCTTC.